The rows below give T cell receptor beta chains drawn from one sample of a study of T cell responses to AZD1222 COVID-19 vaccine. Measured with immunoSEQ multiplex PCR; TCRdb has only the in-frame clones, and not every one. The table includes about 140,000 clones, roughly 88% detected once. The material was peripheral blood, obtained on day 0 of AZD1222 vaccination. The source of these receptors is an adult in good health. Each CDR3 is given with its conserved first and last residue. A D gene is named only where the DNA matches it firmly. Not all rows give a size; the values are once, few, many and, for expanded clones, a class.

TRBV6-4	14	NA	TRBJ2-1	NA	TGTGCCAGCAGTCTGGCCGGCGAGCGGAATGAGCAGTTCTTC	CASSLAGERNEQFF
TRBV19	18	TRBD2	TRBJ2-1	NA	TGTGCCAGTAGTTGGGGATTTCGCGGGAGGGCCGTATACAATGAGCAGTTCTTC	CASSWGFRGRAVYNEQFF
TRBV10-3	15	TRBD2	TRBJ2-3	NA	TGTGCCATCAGTGGGACTAGCGGGGACGTCGATACGCAGTATTTT	CAISGTSGDVDTQYF
TRBV11-3	14	TRBD1	TRBJ1-6	few	TGTGCCAGCAGCCATGGACAGGGGGGATCACCCCTCCACTTT	CASSHGQGGSPLHF
TRBV3-1/TRBV3-2	15	TRBD1	TRBJ1-2	NA	TGTGCCAGCAGTCCAATGGACAGGGATTTCTATGGCTACACCTTC	CASSPMDRDFYGYTF
TRBV5-1	18	NA	TRBJ1-6	NA	TGCGCCAGCAGCTTTGGGAAGGGAAGGAGCTCCTATAATTCACCCCTCCACTTT	CASSFGKGRSSYNSPLHF
TRBV28	15	TRBD1	TRBJ2-3	NA	TGTGCCAGCAGGGTCCCGGGACAGGGCACAGATACGCAGTATTTT	CASRVPGQGTDTQYF
TRBV7-3	14	TRBD1	TRBJ2-5	NA	TGTGCCAGCAGCTTAAGGGGACAGAGAGAGACCCAGTACTTC	CASSLRGQRETQYF
TRBV30	15	TRBD2	TRBJ2-2	NA	TGTGCCTGGAGCCCCTTAGCGGGAGGTGCCGGGGAGCTGTTTTTT	CAWSPLAGGAGELFF
TRBV7-9	15	NA	TRBJ2-5	NA	TGTGCCAGCAGCTTAGACAGATTCCAACAAGAGACCCAGTACTTC	CASSLDRFQQETQYF
TRBV3-1/TRBV3-2	14	TRBD2	TRBJ2-3	once	TGTGCCAGCAGCCAGCCTAGCGGGAGATCTGCGCAGTATTTT	CASSQPSGRSAQYF
TRBV6-2/TRBV6-3	11	NA	TRBJ2-5	NA	TGTGCCAGCAGTTACTGGGAGACCCAGTACTTC	CASSYWETQYF
TRBV28	13	NA	TRBJ2-3	NA	TGTGCCAGCAAACTGGCAAACACAGATACGCAGTATTTT	CASKLANTDTQYF
TRBV5-1	17	TRBD2	TRBJ2-3	NA	TGCGCCAGCAGCTTGGTGGCGGGAGGGCTTGGCACAGATACGCAGTATTTT	CASSLVAGGLGTDTQYF
TRBV6-5	13	TRBD2	TRBJ2-1	NA	TGTGCCAGCAGTTTGGGGGAGGGGAATGAGCAGTTCTTC	CASSLGEGNEQFF
TRBV5-6	14	TRBD1	TRBJ1-2	NA	TGTGCCAGCAGCCCCGGGACAGGGGTCTATGGCTACACCTTC	CASSPGTGVYGYTF
TRBV6-5	13	NA	TRBJ1-5	NA	TGTGCCAGCAGCAAGGGTAGCAATCAGCCCCAGCATTTT	CASSKGSNQPQHF
TRBV7-3	13	NA	TRBJ2-1	NA	TGTGCCAGCAGCCCCCACTCAGAGGGTGAGCAGTTCTTC	CASSPHSEGEQFF
TRBV11-2	10	NA	TRBJ2-7	NA	TGTGCCAGCAGCTTAGTCGAGCAGTACTTC	CASSLVEQYF
TRBV24-1	16	NA	TRBJ1-1	once	TGTGCCTCACAAACCTCACCGGGACATAAGAACACTGAAGCTTTCTTT	CASQTSPGHKNTEAFF
TRBV9	14	NA	TRBJ2-5	NA	TGTGCCAGCAGCGTAGTTGGGGTCCAAGGGACCCAGTACTTC	CASSVVGVQGTQYF
TRBV29-1	12	NA	TRBJ1-1	few	TGCAGCGTTGAAGATCAACGAGGGGTGGCTTTCTTT	CSVEDQRGVAFF
TRBV7-9	16	TRBD1	TRBJ2-7	NA	TGTGCCAGCAGCCCCCCCCAGGGACAGGGTTTTCGCGAGCAGTACTTC	CASSPPQGQGFREQYF
TRBV6-5	16	NA	TRBJ1-5	NA	TGTGCCAGCAGTTACTCGAAGGGGTTAGGGAATCAGCCCCAGCATTTT	CASSYSKGLGNQPQHF
TRBV20-1	11	NA	TRBJ2-5	NA	TGCAGTGGACTTTCAAACGGGGCCGAGTACTTC	CSGLSNGAEYF
TRBV7-2	13	TRBD1	TRBJ1-2	NA	TGTGCCAGCAGCTTTCAGGGGGCGCGGGGCTACACCTTC	CASSFQGARGYTF
TRBV7-2	11	NA	TRBJ2-4	NA	TGTGCCAGCAGCTTCGACTTAATTCAGTACTTC	CASSFDLIQYF
TRBV11-2	14	NA	TRBJ2-2	NA	TGTGCCAGCAGCTTCCCAGGAAAATTCGGGGAGCTGTTTTTT	CASSFPGKFGELFF
TRBV7-9	15	NA	TRBJ1-3	NA	TGTGCCAGCAGCTTGGAAGGGGAAGCTGGAAACACCATATATTTT	CASSLEGEAGNTIYF
TRBV7-9	15	TRBD1	TRBJ1-2	NA	TGTGCCAGCAGCCCCCGGACAGGGGGAAACTATGGCTACACCTTC	CASSPRTGGNYGYTF
TRBV5-1	14	NA	TRBJ1-4	NA	TGCGCCAGCAGCTCGACAGTGACTAATGAAAAACTGTTTTTT	CASSSTVTNEKLFF
TRBV5-1	15	NA	TRBJ1-1	NA	TGCGCCAGCAGCTTGGTAGCGGGGGCAGGAGGCGAAGCTTTCTTT	CASSLVAGAGGEAFF
TRBV5-1	15	TRBD2	TRBJ2-5	NA	TGCGCCAGCAGCCGCACCGGGACTAGGGAAGAGACCCAGTACTTC	CASSRTGTREETQYF
TRBV7-2	13	TRBD1	TRBJ1-5	NA	TGTGCCAGCAGCTCGGGACAGGTTACGCCCCAGCATTTT	CASSSGQVTPQHF
TRBV5-6	13	TRBD1	TRBJ1-5	few	TGTGCCAGCAGCCGACAGGGGAATCAGCCCCAGCATTTT	CASSRQGNQPQHF
TRBV18	14	NA	TRBJ1-2	NA	TGTGCCAGCTCCTTCCGGGCAGATAACTATGGCTACACCTTC	CASSFRADNYGYTF
TRBV10-3	14	NA	TRBJ2-5	NA	TGTGCCATCAGTCCACTAGGGAACCAAGAGACCCAGTACTTC	CAISPLGNQETQYF
TRBV3-1/TRBV3-2	10	NA	TRBJ2-5	NA	TGTGCCAGCAGCCAAGAGACCCAGTACTTC	CASSQETQYF
TRBV4-2	13	NA	TRBJ2-3	NA	TGTGCCAGCAGCCCCCCCCGGCTAGATACGCAGTATTTT	CASSPPRLDTQYF
TRBV30	14	NA	TRBJ1-1	NA	TGTGCCTGGAGTGACTGGAGACCTAACACTGAAGCTTTCTTT	CAWSDWRPNTEAFF
TRBV6-4	17	NA	TRBJ1-1	NA	TGTGCCAGCAGTGACCCGAAGAACCAGGGGTCGAACACTGAAGCTTTCTTT	CASSDPKNQGSNTEAFF
TRBV19	13	TRBD2	TRBJ2-7	NA	TGTGCCAGTAGTAGGGAGGGCCAGAACGAGCAGTACTTC	CASSREGQNEQYF